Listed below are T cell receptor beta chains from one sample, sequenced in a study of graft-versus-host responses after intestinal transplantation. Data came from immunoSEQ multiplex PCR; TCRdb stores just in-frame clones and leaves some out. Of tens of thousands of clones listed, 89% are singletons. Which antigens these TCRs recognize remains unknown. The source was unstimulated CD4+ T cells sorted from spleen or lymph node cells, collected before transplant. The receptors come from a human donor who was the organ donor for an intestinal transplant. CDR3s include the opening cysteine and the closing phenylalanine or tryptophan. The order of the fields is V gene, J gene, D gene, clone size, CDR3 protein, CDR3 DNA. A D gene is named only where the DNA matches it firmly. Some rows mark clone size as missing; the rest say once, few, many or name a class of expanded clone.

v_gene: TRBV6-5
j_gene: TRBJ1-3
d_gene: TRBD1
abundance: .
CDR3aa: CASSRGQFSGNTIYF
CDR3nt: TGTGCCAGCAGTAGGGGACAGTTCTCTGGAAACACCATATATTTT

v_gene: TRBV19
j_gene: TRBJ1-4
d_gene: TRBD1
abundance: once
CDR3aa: CASSISGDRKEKLFF
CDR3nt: TGTGCCAGTAGTATATCCGGGGACAGAAAGGAAAAACTGTTTTTT

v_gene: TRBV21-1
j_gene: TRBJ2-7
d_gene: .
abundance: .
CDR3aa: CASRAKVGASEAWGGEQYF
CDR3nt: TGTGCCAGCAGAGCAAAAGTCGGGGCTAGCGAGGCTTGGGGGGGCGAGCAGTACTTC

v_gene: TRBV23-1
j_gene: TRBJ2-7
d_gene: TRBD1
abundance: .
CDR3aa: CASSRDRGYEQYF
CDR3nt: TGCGCCAGCAGTCGGGACAGGGGCTACGAGCAGTACTTC

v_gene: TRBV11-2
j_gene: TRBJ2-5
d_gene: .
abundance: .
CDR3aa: CASSLDPWTRQGETQYF
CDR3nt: TGTGCCAGCAGCTTAGACCCATGGACTCGGCAGGGGGAGACCCAGTACTTC

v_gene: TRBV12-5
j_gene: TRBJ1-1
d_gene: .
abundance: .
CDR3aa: CASGLQYQGLTEAFF
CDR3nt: TGTGCTAGTGGTTTGCAATATCAGGGCCTCACTGAAGCTTTCTTT

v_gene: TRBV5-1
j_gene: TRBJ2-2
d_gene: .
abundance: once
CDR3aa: CASSRGQNTGELFF
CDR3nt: TGCGCCAGCAGCCGGGGACAGAACACCGGGGAGCTGTTTTTT

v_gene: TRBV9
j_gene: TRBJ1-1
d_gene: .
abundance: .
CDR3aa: CASTRHEKDYTEAFF
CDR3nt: TGTGCCAGCACCCGACACGAGAAGGACTACACTGAAGCTTTCTTT

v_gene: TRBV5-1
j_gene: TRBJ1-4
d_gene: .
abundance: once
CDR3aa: CASSSDSTNEKLFF
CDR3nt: TGCGCCAGCAGCTCGGACAGTACTAATGAAAAACTGTTTTTT

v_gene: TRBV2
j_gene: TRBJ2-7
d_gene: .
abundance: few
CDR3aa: CASSEGDLGLYEQYF
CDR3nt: TGTGCCAGCAGTGAGGGCGACCTAGGACTCTACGAGCAGTACTTC

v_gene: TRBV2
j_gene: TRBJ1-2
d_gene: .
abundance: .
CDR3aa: CASSETEGGYGYTF
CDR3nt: TGTGCCAGCAGTGAGACGGAGGGGGGGTATGGCTACACCTTC

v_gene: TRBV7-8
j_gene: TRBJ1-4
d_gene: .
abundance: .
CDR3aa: CASSLDIGGKLFF
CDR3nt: TGTGCCAGCAGCTTAGACATCGGCGGAAAACTGTTTTTT

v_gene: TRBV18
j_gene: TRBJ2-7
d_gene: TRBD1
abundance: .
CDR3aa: CASSLGQGVYEQYF
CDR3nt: TGTGCCAGCTCGCTAGGACAGGGTGTCTACGAGCAGTACTTC

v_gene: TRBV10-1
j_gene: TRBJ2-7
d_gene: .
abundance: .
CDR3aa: CASKGPEQYF
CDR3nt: TGCGCCAGCAAGGGGCCCGAGCAGTACTTC

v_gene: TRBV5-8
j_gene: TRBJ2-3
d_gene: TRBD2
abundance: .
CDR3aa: CASSPNPLAGVADTQYF
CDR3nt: TGTGCCAGCAGCCCCAACCCCCTAGCGGGAGTGGCAGATACGCAGTATTTT

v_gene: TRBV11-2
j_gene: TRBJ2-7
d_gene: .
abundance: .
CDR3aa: CASIQGTSTGFYEQYF
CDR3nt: TGTGCCAGCATACAGGGAACCTCGACTGGCTTCTACGAGCAGTACTTC

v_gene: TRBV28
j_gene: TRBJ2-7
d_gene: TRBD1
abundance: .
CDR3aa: CASSTQGRTNYEQYF
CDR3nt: TGTGCCAGCAGTACACAGGGGAGAACTAATTACGAGCAGTACTTC

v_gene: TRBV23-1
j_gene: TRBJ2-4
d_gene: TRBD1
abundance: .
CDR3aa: CASSPGGNIQYF
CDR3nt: TGCGCCAGCAGTCCAGGGGGCAACATTCAGTACTTC

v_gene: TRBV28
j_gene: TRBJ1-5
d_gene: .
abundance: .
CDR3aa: CASRQGGDNQPQHF
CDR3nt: TGTGCCAGCAGGCAGGGAGGGGATAATCAGCCCCAGCATTTT

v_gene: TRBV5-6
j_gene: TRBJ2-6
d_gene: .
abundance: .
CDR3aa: CASQPLDSGANVLTF
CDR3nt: TGTGCCAGCCAGCCCCTAGACTCTGGGGCCAACGTCCTGACTTTC

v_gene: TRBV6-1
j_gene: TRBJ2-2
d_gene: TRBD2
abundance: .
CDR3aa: CALLGSSGMAGELFF
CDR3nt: TGTGCCTTACTAGGCTCTAGCGGAATGGCCGGGGAGCTGTTTTTT

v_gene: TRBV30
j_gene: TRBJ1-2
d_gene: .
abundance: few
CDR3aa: CAWSAGEHYGYTF
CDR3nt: TGTGCCTGGAGTGCAGGGGAACACTATGGCTACACCTTC

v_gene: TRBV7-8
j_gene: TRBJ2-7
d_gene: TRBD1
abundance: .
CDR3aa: CASSQNRDRANEQYF
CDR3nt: TGTGCCAGCAGCCAAAACCGGGACAGGGCCAACGAGCAGTACTTC

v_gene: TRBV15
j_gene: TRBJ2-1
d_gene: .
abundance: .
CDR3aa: CATSSRLAPRVNEQFF
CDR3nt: TGTGCCACCAGCTCCCGTCTAGCCCCGAGAGTTAATGAGCAGTTCTTC

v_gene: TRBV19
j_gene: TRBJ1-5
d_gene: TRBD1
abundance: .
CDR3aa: CASRTGRLAGQPQHF
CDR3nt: TGTGCCAGCCGGACAGGGAGACTCGCGGGTCAGCCCCAGCATTTT

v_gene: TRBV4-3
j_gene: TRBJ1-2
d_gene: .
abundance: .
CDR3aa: CASSQDSVANYGYTF
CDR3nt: TGCGCCAGCAGCCAAGATTCTGTCGCTAACTATGGCTACACCTTC

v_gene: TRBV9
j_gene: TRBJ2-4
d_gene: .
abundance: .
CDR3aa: CASSVGTDYKNIQYF
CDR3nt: TGTGCCAGCAGCGTCGGGACTGACTACAAAAACATTCAGTACTTC

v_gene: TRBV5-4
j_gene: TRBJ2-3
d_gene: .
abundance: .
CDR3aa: CASSAGSPTGPSTDTQYF
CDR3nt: TGTGCCAGCAGCGCAGGAAGCCCGACAGGCCCTAGCACAGATACGCAGTATTTT

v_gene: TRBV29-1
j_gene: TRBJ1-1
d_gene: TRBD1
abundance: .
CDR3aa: CSVGDRANTEAFF
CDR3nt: TGCAGCGTCGGAGACAGGGCAAACACTGAAGCTTTCTTT

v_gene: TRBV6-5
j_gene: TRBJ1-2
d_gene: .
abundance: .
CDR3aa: CASRGGETGGGYTF
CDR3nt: TGTGCCAGCAGGGGTGGGGAAACGGGAGGCGGCTACACCTTC

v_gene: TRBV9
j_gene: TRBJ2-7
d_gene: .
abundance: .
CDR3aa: CASSPGTFSYEQYF
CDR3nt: TGTGCCAGCAGCCCAGGGACTTTCTCCTACGAGCAGTACTTC

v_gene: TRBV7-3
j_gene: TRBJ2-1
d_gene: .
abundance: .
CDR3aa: CASSLSSVNEQFF
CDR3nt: TGTGCCAGCAGCTTAAGCTCGGTGAATGAGCAGTTCTTC

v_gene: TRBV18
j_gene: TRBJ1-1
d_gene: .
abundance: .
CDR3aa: CASSPFNRIENTEAFF
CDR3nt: TGTGCCAGCTCACCCTTCAACAGGATTGAGAACACTGAAGCTTTCTTT

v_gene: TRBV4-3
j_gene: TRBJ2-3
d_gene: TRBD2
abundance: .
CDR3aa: CASSQDRPLAGGNTDTQYF
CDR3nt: TGCGCCAGCAGCCAAGATCGGCCACTAGCGGGAGGGAACACAGATACGCAGTATTTT

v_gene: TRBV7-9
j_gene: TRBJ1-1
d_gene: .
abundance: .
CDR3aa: CASSLVGSEAFF
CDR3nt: TGTGCCAGCAGCTTAGTGGGGAGTGAAGCTTTCTTT

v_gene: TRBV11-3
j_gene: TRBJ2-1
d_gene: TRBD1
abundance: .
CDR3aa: CASSQDRAYNEQFF
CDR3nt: TGTGCCAGCAGCCAAGACAGGGCCTACAATGAGCAGTTCTTC

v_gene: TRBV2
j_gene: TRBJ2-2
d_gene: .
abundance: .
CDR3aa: CASGVTNTGELFF
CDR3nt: TGTGCCAGCGGCGTGACAAACACCGGGGAGCTGTTTTTT

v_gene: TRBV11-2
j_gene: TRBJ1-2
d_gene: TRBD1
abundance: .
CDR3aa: CASSLDRTGARGYTF
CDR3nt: TGTGCCAGCAGCTTAGATCGGACAGGGGCGCGTGGCTACACCTTC

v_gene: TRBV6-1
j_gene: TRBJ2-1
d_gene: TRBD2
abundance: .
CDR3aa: CASSVTLAGGDNEQFF
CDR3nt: TGTGCCAGCAGTGTTACACTAGCGGGAGGCGACAATGAGCAGTTCTTC

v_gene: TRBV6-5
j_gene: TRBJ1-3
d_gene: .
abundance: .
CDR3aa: CASSTRTAGNTIYF
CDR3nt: TGTGCCAGCAGCACCCGGACAGCCGGAAACACCATATATTTT